This T cell receptor beta chain originates from a study of OX40 agonist ivuxolimab in advanced cancers. TCRdb's table, derived via immunoSEQ multiplex PCR, lists solely in-frame clones and lacks some. The sample lists 65,000 to 75,000 clones; 89% were seen once. Germline V gene data show CDR1 as MNHEY and CDR2 as SVGAGI. The CDR3 contains 15 residues. Deletions cut 7 bases from V and 5 bases from J, with 17 bases between. This specimen consisted of CD4+ or CD8+ T cells sorted from blood, obtained in a trial of the OX40 agonist ivuxolimab. The V gene is TRBV6-5, the J gene TRBJ2-2, with TRBD1 as a possible D gene (6 bases). The clonotype originates from an adult with an advanced solid tumor such as melanoma, head and neck, liver or kidney cancer. CDR3 sequence: CASKPGHGRTGELFF. CDR3 DNA: TGTGCCAGCAAACCGGGACACGGTCGGACCGGGGAGCTGTTTTTT.